This T cell receptor (beta chain) was retrieved from a study of cytomegalovirus exposure and HLA in healthy donors. The overall study: Out of 398 genotyped donors, approximately 84% belonged to the Caucasian-associated ancestry cluster. Study results and caveats: Presence/absence analyses rested on an assumption that sequencing depth was roughly uniform across donors. A classifier reportedly called cytomegalovirus status with high sensitivity and specificity.

The CDR3 consists of 15 residues. Trimming at V came to 7 bases and at J to 2 bases, leaving 12 bases not matched to a gene. Germline V gene data show CDR1 as SQVTM and CDR2 as ANQGSEA. PCR primers comprised 60 Vbeta and 13 Jbeta primers. Sequencing was performed with immunoSEQ multiplex PCR; in TCRdb, only in-frame clones are kept and a portion is missing. The sample lists about 160,000 clones, around 77% occurring once. In regard to this clone: Its antigen is not identified.

The clonotype comes from a man aged 30-40 years in good health and CMV-seropositive. The rearrangement links TRBV29-1 to TRBJ1-1, with 8 positions matching TRBD1. The sequenced material came from PBMCs. For the CDR3, the DNA is TGCAGCGGCGGAGGGTCAGGGGGCCTTAACACTGAAGCTTTCTTT. Residues: CSGGGSGGLNTEAFF.